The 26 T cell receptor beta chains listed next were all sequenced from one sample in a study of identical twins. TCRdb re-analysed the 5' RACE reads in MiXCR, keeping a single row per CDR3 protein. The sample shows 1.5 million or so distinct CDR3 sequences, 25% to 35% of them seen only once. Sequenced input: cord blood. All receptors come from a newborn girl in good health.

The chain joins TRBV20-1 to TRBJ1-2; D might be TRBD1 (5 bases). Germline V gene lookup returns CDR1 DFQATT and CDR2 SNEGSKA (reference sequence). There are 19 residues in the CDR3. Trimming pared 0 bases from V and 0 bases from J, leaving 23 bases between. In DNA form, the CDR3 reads TGCAGTGCTAGAGACCCGGGCAGGGAGGGTAGTTTAACTAACTATGGCTACACCTTC. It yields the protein CSARDPGREGSLTNYGYTF.

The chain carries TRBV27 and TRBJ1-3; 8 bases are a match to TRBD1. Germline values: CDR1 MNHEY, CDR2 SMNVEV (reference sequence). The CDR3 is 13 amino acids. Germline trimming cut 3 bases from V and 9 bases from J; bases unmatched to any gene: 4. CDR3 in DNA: TGTGCCAGCAGTTTCCGGCAGGGGGCCACCATATATTTT. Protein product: CASSFRQGATIYF.

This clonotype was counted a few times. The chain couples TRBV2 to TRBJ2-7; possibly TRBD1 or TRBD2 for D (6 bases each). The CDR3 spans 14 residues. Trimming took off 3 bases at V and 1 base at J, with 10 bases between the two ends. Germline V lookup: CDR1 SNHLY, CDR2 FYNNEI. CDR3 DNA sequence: TGTGCCAGCAGTGAGTGGGGGGCTTCCTACGAGCAGTACTTC. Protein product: CASSEWGASYEQYF.

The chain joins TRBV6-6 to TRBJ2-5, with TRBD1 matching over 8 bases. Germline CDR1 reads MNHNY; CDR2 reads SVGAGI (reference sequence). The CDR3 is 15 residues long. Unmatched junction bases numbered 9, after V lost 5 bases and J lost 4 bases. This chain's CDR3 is CASSDLDRAGETQYF. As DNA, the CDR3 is TGTGCCAGCAGTGATCTGGACAGGGCTGGAGAGACCCAGTACTTC.

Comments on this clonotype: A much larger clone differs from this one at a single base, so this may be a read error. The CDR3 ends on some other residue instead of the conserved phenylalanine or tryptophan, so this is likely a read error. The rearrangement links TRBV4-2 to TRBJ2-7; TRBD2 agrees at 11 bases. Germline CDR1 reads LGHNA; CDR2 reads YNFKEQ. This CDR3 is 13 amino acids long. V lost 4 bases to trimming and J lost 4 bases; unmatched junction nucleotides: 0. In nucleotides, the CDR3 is TGTGCCAGCAGCCCTAGCGGGAGGTACGAGCAGTACTCC. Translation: CASSPSGRYEQYS.

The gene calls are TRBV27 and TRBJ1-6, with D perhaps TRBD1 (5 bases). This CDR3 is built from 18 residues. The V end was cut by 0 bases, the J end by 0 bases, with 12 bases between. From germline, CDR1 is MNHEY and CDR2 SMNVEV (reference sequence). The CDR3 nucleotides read TGTGCCAGCAGTTTATCGCAGGGCCCAAACTCCTATAATTCACCCCTCCACTTT. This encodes CASSLSQGPNSYNSPLHF.

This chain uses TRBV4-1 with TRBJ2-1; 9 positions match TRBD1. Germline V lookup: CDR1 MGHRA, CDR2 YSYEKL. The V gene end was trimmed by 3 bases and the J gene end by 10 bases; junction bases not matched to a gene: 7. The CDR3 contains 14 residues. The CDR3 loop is CASSQEQGATEQFF. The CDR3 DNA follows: TGCGCCAGCAGCCAGGAACAGGGGGCAACCGAGCAGTTCTTC.

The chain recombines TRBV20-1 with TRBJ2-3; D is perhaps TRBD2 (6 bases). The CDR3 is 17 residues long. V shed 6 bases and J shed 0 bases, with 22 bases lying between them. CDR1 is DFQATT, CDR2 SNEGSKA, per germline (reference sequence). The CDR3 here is CSAQRLPGTPSTDTQYF. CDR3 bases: TGCAGTGCGCAAAGGCTACCGGGGACTCCAAGCACAGATACGCAGTATTTT.

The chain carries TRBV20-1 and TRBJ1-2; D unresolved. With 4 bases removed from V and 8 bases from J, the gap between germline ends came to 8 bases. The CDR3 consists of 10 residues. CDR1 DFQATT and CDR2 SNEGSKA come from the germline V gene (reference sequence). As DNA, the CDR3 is TGCAGTGCTAATCCCGCGGGCTACACCTTC. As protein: CSANPAGYTF.

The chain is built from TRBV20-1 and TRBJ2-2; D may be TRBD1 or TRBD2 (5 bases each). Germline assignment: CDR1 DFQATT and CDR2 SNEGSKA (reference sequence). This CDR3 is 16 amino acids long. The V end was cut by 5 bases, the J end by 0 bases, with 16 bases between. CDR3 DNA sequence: TGCAGTGCTCCACGGGGCAGAACCTCGAACACCGGGGAGCTGTTTTTT. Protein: CSAPRGRTSNTGELFF.

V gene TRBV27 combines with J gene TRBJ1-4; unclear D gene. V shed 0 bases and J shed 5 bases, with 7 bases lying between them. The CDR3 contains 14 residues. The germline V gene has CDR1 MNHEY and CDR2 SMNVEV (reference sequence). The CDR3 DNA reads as TGTGCCAGCAGTTTATCCAGGATCAATGAAAAACTGTTTTTT. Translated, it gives CASSLSRINEKLFF.

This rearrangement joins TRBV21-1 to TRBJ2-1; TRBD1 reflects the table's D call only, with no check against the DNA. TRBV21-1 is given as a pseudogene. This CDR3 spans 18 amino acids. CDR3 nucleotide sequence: TGTGCCAGCAGCAAAGCTGACTCCGGGACACCCGGCTACAATGAGCAGTTCTTC. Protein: CASSKADSGTPGYNEQFF.

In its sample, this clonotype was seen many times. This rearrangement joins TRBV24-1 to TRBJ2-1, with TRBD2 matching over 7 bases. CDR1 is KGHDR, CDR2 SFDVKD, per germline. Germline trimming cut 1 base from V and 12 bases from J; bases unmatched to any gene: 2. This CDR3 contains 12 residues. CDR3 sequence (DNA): TGTGCCACCAGTGATTTCAGGGAGGGGCAGTTCTTC. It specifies CATSDFREGQFF.

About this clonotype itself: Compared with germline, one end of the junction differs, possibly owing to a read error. CDR3 coding DNA: TGTACCAGCAGCTTCGGTGAGACTGAAGCTTTCTTT. It encodes CTSSFGETEAFF. J is TRBJ1-1 and V is TRBV7-9; no clear D. This CDR3 is built from 12 residues. The germline gives CDR1 SEHNR, CDR2 FQNEAQ (reference sequence).

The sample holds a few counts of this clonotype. The CDR3 loop is CSARMRGGGGSYEQYF. CDR3 DNA: TGCAGTGCTAGAATGCGTGGAGGGGGTGGGTCCTACGAGCAGTACTTC. This chain links TRBV20-1 with TRBJ2-7; D tentatively fits TRBD1 or TRBD2 (6 bases each). Germline CDR1 and CDR2: DFQATT and SNEGSKA (reference sequence). This CDR3 is 16 amino acids long. Trimming removed 2 bases from V and 1 base from J, with 18 bases in between.

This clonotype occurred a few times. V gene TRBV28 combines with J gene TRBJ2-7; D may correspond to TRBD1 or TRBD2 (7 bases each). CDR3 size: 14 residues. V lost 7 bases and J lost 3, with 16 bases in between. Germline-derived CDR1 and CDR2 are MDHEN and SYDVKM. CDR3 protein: CASMGGRGHYEQYF. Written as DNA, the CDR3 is TGTGCCAGCATGGGAGGGAGGGGGCACTACGAGCAGTACTTC.

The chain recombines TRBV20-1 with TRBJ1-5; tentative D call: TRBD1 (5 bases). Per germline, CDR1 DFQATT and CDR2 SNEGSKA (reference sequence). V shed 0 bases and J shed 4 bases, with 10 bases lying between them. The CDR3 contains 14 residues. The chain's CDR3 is CSARDLGLNQPQHF. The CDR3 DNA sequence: TGCAGTGCTAGAGATCTGGGACTTAATCAGCCCCAGCATTTT.

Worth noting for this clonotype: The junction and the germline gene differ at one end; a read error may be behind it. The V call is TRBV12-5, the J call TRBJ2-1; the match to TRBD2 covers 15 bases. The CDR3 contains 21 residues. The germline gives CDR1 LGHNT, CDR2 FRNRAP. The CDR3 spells CASGLVRGTSGRKGSYSEQFF. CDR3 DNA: TGTGCTAGTGGTTTGGTACGAGGGACTAGCGGGAGGAAGGGCTCCTACAGTGAGCAGTTCTTC.

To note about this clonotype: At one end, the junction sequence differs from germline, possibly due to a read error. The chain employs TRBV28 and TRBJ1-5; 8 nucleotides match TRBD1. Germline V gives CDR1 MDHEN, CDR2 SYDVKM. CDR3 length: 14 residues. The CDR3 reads CAGSPDRAVWPQHF. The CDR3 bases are TGTGCCGGCAGCCCGGACAGGGCCGTATGGCCCCAGCATTTT.

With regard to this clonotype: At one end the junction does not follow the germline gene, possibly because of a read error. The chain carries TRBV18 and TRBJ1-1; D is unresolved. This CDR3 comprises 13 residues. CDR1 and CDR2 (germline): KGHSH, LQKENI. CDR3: CASAPNGHTEAFF. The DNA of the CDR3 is TGTGCCAGCGCACCAAATGGGCACACTGAAGCTTTCTTT.

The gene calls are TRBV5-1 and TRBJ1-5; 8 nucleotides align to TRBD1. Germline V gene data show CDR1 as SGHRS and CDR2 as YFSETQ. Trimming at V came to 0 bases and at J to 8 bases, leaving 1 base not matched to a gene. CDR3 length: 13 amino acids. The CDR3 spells CASSLDRGEPQHF. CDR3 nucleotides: TGCGCCAGCAGCTTGGACAGGGGGGAGCCCCAGCATTTT. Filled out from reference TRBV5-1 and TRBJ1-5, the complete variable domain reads KAGVTQTPRYLIKTRGQQVTLSCSPISGHRSVSWYQQTPGQGLQFLFEYFSETQRNKGNFPGRFSGRQFSNSRSEMNVSTLELGDSALYLCASSLDRGEPQHFGDGTRLSIL.

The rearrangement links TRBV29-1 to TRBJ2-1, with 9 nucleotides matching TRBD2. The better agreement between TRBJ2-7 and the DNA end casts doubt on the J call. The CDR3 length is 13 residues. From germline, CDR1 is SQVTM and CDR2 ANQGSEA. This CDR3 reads CSVQTSGNNEQYF. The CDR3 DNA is TGCAGCGTACAGACTAGCGGTAACAATGAGCAGTACTTC.

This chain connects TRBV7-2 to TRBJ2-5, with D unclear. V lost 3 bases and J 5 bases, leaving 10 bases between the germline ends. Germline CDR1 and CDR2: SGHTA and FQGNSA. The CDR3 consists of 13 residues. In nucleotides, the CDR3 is TGTGCCAGCAGCTTTAGAGCTAGGGAGACCCAGTACTTC. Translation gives CASSFRARETQYF.

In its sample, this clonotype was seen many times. For the CDR3, the DNA is TGTGCCAGCAGTTTAAGTTCAGGGGAGACCCAGTACTTC. As protein: CASSLSSGETQYF. The chain joins TRBV27 to TRBJ2-5, with a possible D match to TRBD1 (5 bases). Germline lookup yields CDR1 MNHEY and CDR2 SMNVEV (reference sequence). The CDR3 spans 13 residues. With 2 bases removed from V and 5 bases from J, the gap between germline ends came to 9 bases.

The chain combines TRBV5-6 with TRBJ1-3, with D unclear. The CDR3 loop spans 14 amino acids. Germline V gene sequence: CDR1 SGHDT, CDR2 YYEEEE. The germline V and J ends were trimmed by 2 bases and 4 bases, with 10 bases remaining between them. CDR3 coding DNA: TGTGCCAGCAGCTTCGAGGGCTCCGGAAACACCATATATTTT. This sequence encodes CASSFEGSGNTIYF.

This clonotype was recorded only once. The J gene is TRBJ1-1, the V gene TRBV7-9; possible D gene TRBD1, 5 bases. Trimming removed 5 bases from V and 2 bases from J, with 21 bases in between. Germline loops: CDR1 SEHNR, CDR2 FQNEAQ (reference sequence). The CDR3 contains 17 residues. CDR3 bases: TGTGCCAGCAGCCCCCCCTCGCTGGGGGGAACAAACACTGAAGCTTTCTTT. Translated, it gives CASSPPSLGGTNTEAFF.